This T cell receptor beta chain was documented in a study of early T cells in non-severe SARS-CoV-2 infection. The V gene's germline CDR1 is MRHNA and CDR2 SNTAGT. Trimming left V 3 bases short and J 6 bases short, with 19 bases between. The CDR3 consists of 16 residues. MiXCR was run by TCRdb on the 5' RACE reads, yielding one entry per CDR3 protein. The table includes tens of thousands of distinct CDR3 sequences, less than 15% detected once. In this sample, this clonotype turned up many times. The chain uses TRBV6-4 and TRBJ2-3; tentative D call: TRBD2 (6 bases). Sequencing input: whole blood. The receptor was derived from an adult who was a healthcare worker with PCR-confirmed SARS-CoV-2 infection or an uninfected control (not recorded which). CDR3 bases: TGTGCCAGCAGTGAACCGGAGGGAGAGGTGGACGATACGCAGTATTTT. It encodes CASSEPEGEVDDTQYF.